The 2 T cell receptor beta chains presented below share a single source sample, sequenced in a study of blood T cell repertoires in COVID-19. Using immunoSEQ multiplex PCR, the repertoire was profiled, and TCRdb retains in-frame clones only, with some absent. Of a few hundred thousand clones in the sample, 70% to 90% are singletons; the top ten hold 4% to 4.5%. The sequenced material came from PBMCs or T cells enriched from blood (not recorded which). The receptors shown here come from a woman aged 25 to 39 who had recovered from COVID-19.

This rearrangement joins TRBV5-6 to TRBJ1-4; TRBD1 agrees at 7 bases. With V trimmed by 4 bases and J by 3 bases, 3 bases remained unmatched. The CDR3 is 14 residues long. Germline CDR1 is SGHDT and CDR2 is YYEEEE. CDR3 protein: CASSRDSSNEKLFF. The CDR3 DNA reads as TGTGCCAGCAGCCGGGACAGTTCTAATGAAAAACTGTTTTTT.

This rearrangement joins TRBV27 to TRBJ2-3, with 11 nucleotides matching TRBD2. This CDR3 region has 14 residues. With V trimmed by 11 bases and J by 4 bases, 8 bases remained unmatched. Germline lookup yields CDR1 MNHEY and CDR2 SMNVEV (reference sequence). The CDR3 DNA sequence: TGTGCCGCGGGGGTAGCGGGAGGGTCAGATACGCAGTATTTT. Translating gives CAAGVAGGSDTQYF.